The rows below give T cell receptor beta chains drawn from one sample of a study of T cell repertoires in cytomegalovirus infection. TCRdb redid the calling of the reads with MiXCR, one entry per CDR3 protein. The sample lists over 150,000 distinct CDR3 sequences, approximately 17% occurring once. The specimen was CD8+ T cells from PBMCs. The receptor source for this set is a human donor in good health (CMV status not recorded). Some clones in this sample may be carry-over from other donors' samples. Both conserved end residues are part of each CDR3. The D gene is left open where the match is weak. A clone size is listed for some rows: how often the clone was seen (once, few, many), or a class if it is expanded.

j_call,d_call,cdr3_length,v_call,clone_size,cdr3_aa,cdr3_nt
TRBJ2-7,NA,13,TRBV7-6,once,CASSWAAAYEQYF,TGTGCCAGCAGCTGGGCCGCGGCCTACGAGCAGTACTTC
TRBJ2-7,NA,12,TRBV7-9,few,CASSLDRAEQYF,TGTGCCAGCAGCTTAGACAGGGCCGAGCAGTACTTC
TRBJ2-3,TRBD2,14,TRBV6-5,once,CASSQLAGSDTQYF,TGTGCCAGCAGTCAACTAGCGGGTTCAGATACGCAGTATTTT
TRBJ2-3,NA,16,TRBV7-2,NA,CASSLRADYRTDTQYF,TGTGCCAGCAGCTTAAGGGCGGACTACCGCACAGATACGCAGTATTTT
TRBJ1-5,NA,15,TRBV6-5,few,CASSYSGYGNQPQHF,TGTGCCAGCAGTTACTCAGGGTACGGTAATCAGCCCCAGCATTTT
TRBJ2-4,NA,16,TRBV7-9,few,CASSSIQEIAKNIQYF,TGTGCCAGCAGCTCTATACAGGAGATAGCCAAAAACATTCAGTACTTC
TRBJ1-6,TRBD1,18,TRBV7-2,few,CASSFEGQGGTYNSPLHF,TGTGCCAGCAGCTTCGAAGGACAGGGAGGGACCTATAATTCACCCCTCCACTTT
TRBJ1-2,TRBD1,15,TRBV7-2,few,CATPSTGTGFYGYTF,TGTGCCACCCCCTCGACGGGGACAGGGTTCTATGGCTACACCTTC
TRBJ2-3,NA,15,TRBV7-6,few,CASSIGTYSTDTQYF,TGTGCCAGCAGCATTGGGACATATAGCACAGATACGCAGTATTTT
TRBJ2-1,TRBD1,15,TRBV7-2,many,CASRDPGTGLNEQFF,TGTGCCAGCAGAGATCCCGGGACAGGGCTCAATGAGCAGTTCTTC
TRBJ2-1,TRBD2,15,TRBV20-1,NA,CSARDPASGGAVVFF,TGCAGTGCTAGAGATCCGGCTAGCGGGGGGGCTGTTGTGTTCTTC
TRBJ2-5,TRBD2,13,TRBV6-6,NA,CASGLAGEKTQYF,TGTGCCAGCGGACTAGCGGGGGAAAAGACCCAGTACTTC
TRBJ1-5,NA,15,TRBV11-2,NA,CASSLGLGEDQPQHF,TGTGCCAGCAGCTTAGGGCTGGGAGAAGATCAGCCCCAGCATTTT
TRBJ2-1,TRBD1,16,TRBV12-3/TRBV12-4,NA,CASSKQGVPSYNEQFF,TGTGCCAGCAGTAAACAGGGGGTTCCCTCCTACAATGAGCAGTTCTTC
TRBJ1-1,NA,15,TRBV7-9,few,CASSFPRIGNTEAFF,TGTGCCAGCAGCTTCCCAAGAATCGGGAACACTGAAGCTTTCTTT
TRBJ2-7,NA,13,TRBV2,few,CASILGFSYEQYF,TGTGCCAGCATATTGGGGTTCTCCTACGAGCAGTACTTC
TRBJ1-5,TRBD1,17,TRBV13,NA,CASSRSTGGFRNQPQHF,TGTGCCAGCAGCCGATCGACAGGGGGATTTCGCAATCAGCCCCAGCATTTT
TRBJ2-3,NA,15,TRBV10-3,few,CAISSDTKRTDTQYF,TGTGCCATCAGTTCAGATACAAAACGCACAGATACGCAGTATTTT
TRBJ2-1,NA,15,TRBV4-3,once,CASSQEQGTYNEQFF,TGCGCCAGCAGCCAAGAGCAGGGAACCTACAATGAGCAGTTCTTC
TRBJ2-7,NA,15,TRBV11-2,NA,CASSLEDRSSYEQYF,TGTGCCAGCAGCCTTGAAGACAGAAGTTCCTACGAGCAGTACTTC
TRBJ1-5,NA,15,TRBV12-3/TRBV12-4,few,CASSQEQVSNQPQHF,TGTGCCAGCAGTCAGGAACAGGTTAGCAATCAGCCCCAGCATTTT
TRBJ1-5,NA,16,TRBV6-5,NA,CASSISGTLSNQPQHF,TGTGCCAGCAGCATTTCTGGAACATTGAGCAATCAGCCCCAGCATTTT
TRBJ2-3,TRBD2,20,TRBV4-1,NA,CASSRRGLAGGPAGSDTQYF,TGCGCCAGCAGCAGAAGGGGACTAGCGGGGGGGCCCGCCGGGTCAGATACGCAGTATTTT
TRBJ1-2,NA,23,TRBV6-2/TRBV6-3,NA,CASSYSSGEVDPLSHSYNYGYTF,TGTGCCAGCAGTTACTCGAGTGGGGAAGTGGACCCCTTAAGCCACAGTTACAACTATGGCTACACCTTC
TRBJ2-1,TRBD2,15,TRBV6-2/TRBV6-3,NA,CASSYYSGGFNEQFF,TGTGCCAGCAGTTACTATAGCGGGGGGTTCAATGAGCAGTTCTTC
TRBJ2-7,NA,15,TRBV28,few,CASSLVAGISYEQYF,TGTGCCAGCAGTTTAGTTGCAGGGATCTCCTACGAGCAGTACTTC
TRBJ1-1,NA,15,TRBV4-1,few,CASSKKMPGNTEAFF,TGCGCCAGCAGCAAAAAAATGCCCGGGAACACTGAAGCTTTCTTT
TRBJ2-5,NA,14,TRBV7-8,NA,CASSLRAVQETQYF,TGTGCCAGCAGCTTACGGGCAGTTCAAGAGACCCAGTACTTC
TRBJ1-1,NA,15,TRBV6-6,few,CASSHGPDLNTEAFF,TGTGCCAGCAGTCACGGGCCAGATTTGAACACTGAAGCTTTCTTT